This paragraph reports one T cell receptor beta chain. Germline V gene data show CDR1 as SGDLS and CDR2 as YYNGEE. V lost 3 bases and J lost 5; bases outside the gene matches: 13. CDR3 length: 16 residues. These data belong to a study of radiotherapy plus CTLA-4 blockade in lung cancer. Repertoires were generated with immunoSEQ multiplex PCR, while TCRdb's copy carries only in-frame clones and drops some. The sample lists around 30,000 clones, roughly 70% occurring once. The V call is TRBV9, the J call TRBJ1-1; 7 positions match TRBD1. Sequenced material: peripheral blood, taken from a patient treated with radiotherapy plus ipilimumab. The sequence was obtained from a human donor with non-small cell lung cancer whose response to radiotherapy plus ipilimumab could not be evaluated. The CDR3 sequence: CASSARDSEIRTEAFF. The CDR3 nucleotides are TGTGCCAGCAGCGCCCGGGACAGCGAAATAAGGACTGAAGCTTTCTTT.